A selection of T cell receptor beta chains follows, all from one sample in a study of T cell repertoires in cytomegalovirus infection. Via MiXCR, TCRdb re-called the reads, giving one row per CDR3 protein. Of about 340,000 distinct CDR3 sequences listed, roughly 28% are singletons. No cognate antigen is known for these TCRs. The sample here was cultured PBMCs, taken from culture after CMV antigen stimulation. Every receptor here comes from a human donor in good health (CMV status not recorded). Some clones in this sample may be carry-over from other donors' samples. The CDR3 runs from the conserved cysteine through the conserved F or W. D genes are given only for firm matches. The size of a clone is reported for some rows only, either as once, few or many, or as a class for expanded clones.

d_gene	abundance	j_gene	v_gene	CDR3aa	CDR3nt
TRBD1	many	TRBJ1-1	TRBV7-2	CASSSRDRVTEAFF	TGTGCCAGCAGCTCCCGGGACAGGGTTACTGAAGCTTTCTTT
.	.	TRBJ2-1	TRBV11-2	CASSLFRRSYNEQFF	TGTGCCAGCAGCTTATTCCGCCGCTCCTACAATGAGCAGTTCTTC
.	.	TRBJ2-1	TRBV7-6	CASTPLPSGGNEQFF	TGTGCCAGCACGCCCCTTCCTTCCGGTGGCAATGAGCAGTTCTTC
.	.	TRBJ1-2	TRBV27	CASSLEGGLYGYTF	TGTGCCAGCAGTTTAGAGGGGGGGCTCTATGGCTACACCTTC
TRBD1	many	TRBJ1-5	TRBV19	CASRKDSGGYQPQHF	TGTGCCAGTAGGAAAGATTCAGGGGGCTATCAGCCCCAGCATTTT
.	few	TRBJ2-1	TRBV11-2	CASSSDYGQFF	TGTGCCAGCAGCTCGGACTATGGGCAGTTCTTC
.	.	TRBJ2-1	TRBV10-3	CAISITHPEQFF	TGTGCCATCAGTATCACCCATCCTGAGCAGTTCTTC
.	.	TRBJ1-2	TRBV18	CASSPIKDGGYTF	TGTGCCAGCTCACCAATCAAAGACGGTGGCTACACCTTC
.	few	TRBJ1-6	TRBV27	CASSLNRANSPLHF	TGTGCCAGCAGTTTAAACAGGGCCAATTCACCCCTCCACTTT
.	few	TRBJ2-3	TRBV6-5	CASSYSYRGAGVADTQYF	TGTGCCAGCAGTTACTCCTACAGGGGAGCGGGAGTAGCAGATACGCAGTATTTT
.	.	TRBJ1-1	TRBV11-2	CASSLDREGAFF	TGTGCCAGCAGCTTAGACCGGGAAGGAGCTTTCTTT
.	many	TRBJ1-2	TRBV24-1	CATSDGESTAYGYTF	TGTGCCACCAGTGATGGGGAGTCGACGGCCTATGGCTACACCTTC
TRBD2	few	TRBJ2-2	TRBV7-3	CASSVRKAGANTGELFF	TGTGCCAGCAGCGTACGAAAAGCGGGAGCGAACACCGGGGAGCTGTTTTTT
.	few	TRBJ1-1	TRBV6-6	CASRDNPNTEAFF	TGTGCCAGCAGGGACAACCCGAACACTGAAGCTTTCTTT
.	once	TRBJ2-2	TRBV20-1	CSARKQGNTGELFF	TGCAGTGCTAGGAAGCAGGGGAACACCGGGGAGCTGTTTTTT
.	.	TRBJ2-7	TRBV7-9	CASSLVVGNSYEQYF	TGTGCCAGCAGCTTAGTTGTCGGGAACTCCTACGAGCAGTACTTC
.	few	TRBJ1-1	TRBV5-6	CASRLTYPARLDTEAFF	TGTGCCAGCAGACTAACCTATCCTGCCAGGTTGGACACTGAAGCTTTCTTT
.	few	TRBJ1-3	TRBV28	CASSPPQGIGNTIYF	TGTGCCAGCAGCCCTCCACAGGGAATTGGAAACACCATATATTTT
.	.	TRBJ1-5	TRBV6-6	CASSTRVQALGNQPQHF	TGTGCCAGCAGTACTAGGGTTCAGGCCCTCGGCAATCAGCCCCAGCATTTT
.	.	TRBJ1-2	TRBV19	CASSMGRTYGYTF	TGTGCCAGTAGTATGGGCAGAACCTATGGCTACACCTTC
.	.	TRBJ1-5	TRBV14	CASSRGHGQPQHF	TGTGCCAGCAGCCGGGGGCACGGTCAGCCCCAGCATTTT
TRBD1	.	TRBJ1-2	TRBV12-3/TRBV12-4	CASSPIGTDNNYGYTF	TGTGCCAGCAGTCCAATAGGGACAGATAACAACTATGGCTACACCTTC
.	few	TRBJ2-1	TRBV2	CAVRTQAHEQFF	TGTGCTGTTAGGACGCAGGCCCATGAGCAGTTCTTC
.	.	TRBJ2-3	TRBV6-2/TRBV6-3	CASNRTASSTDTQYF	TGTGCCAGCAACAGGACGGCTTCTAGCACAGATACGCAGTATTTT
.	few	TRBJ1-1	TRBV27	CASSPGPLEAFF	TGTGCCAGCAGTCCGGGACCTCTTGAAGCTTTCTTT